Listed below are T cell receptor beta chains from one sample, sequenced in a study of T-cell memory formation after mild COVID-19. TCRdb itself ran the 5' RACE reads through MiXCR, one entry per CDR3 protein. In the table there are approximately 430,000 distinct CDR3 sequences, about 25% of which are singletons. The material sequenced was PBMCs or a T cell subset sorted from them (not recorded which). The receptors were gathered from an adult woman who had mild COVID-19 (a few samples of this study predate the infection). Cell type and time point are not known. Each CDR3 is given with its conserved first and last residue. A D gene is named only where the DNA matches it firmly. Not all rows give a size; the values are once, few, many and, for expanded clones, a class.

v_call,d_call,j_call,clone_size,cdr3_nt,cdr3_aa
TRBV12-3/TRBV12-4,TRBD1,TRBJ1-6,NA,TGTGCCAGCAGTATACAGGGGTATGGTTCACCCCTCCACTTT,CASSIQGYGSPLHF
TRBV13,NA,TRBJ2-1,many,TGTGCCAGCATTGGACTGCGCAATGAGCAGTTCTTC,CASIGLRNEQFF
TRBV29-1,NA,TRBJ1-1,NA,TGCAGCGTAGGAGGGATTTTGAACACTGAAGCTTTCTTT,CSVGGILNTEAFF
TRBV5-1,TRBD1,TRBJ2-7,few,TGCGCCAGCAGCTTTATTGGGACAGAGTTTAAGGAGCAGTACTTC,CASSFIGTEFKEQYF
TRBV5-4,TRBD1,TRBJ1-1,few,TGTGCCAGCAGCTTAACAGGGGGCGGTGGAGCTTTCTTT,CASSLTGGGGAFF
TRBV7-2,NA,TRBJ1-2,few,TGTGCCAGCAGCTTAGGGACAGCAGCTAACTATGGCTACACCTTC,CASSLGTAANYGYTF
TRBV3-1,NA,TRBJ1-2,NA,TGTGCCAGCAGTTCGTCGGCACAAAACTATGGCTACACCTTC,CASSSSAQNYGYTF
TRBV24-1,NA,TRBJ2-3,NA,TGTGCCACCAGTGAGGAAAACACAGATACGCAGTATTTT,CATSEENTDTQYF
TRBV6-1,TRBD1,TRBJ2-7,NA,TGTGCCAGCAGTGCTTCTAGACAGGGGGACGAGCAGTACTTC,CASSASRQGDEQYF
TRBV12-3/TRBV12-4,NA,TRBJ2-7,once,TGTGCCAGCAGTTCGTTCTCCGCCGCGGCCAACGAGCAGTACTTC,CASSSFSAAANEQYF
TRBV7-9,TRBD1,TRBJ1-1,NA,TGTGCCAGCACTCAGGGGGAGACCATGAACACTGAAGCTTTCTTT,CASTQGETMNTEAFF
TRBV10-3,TRBD1,TRBJ1-1,NA,TGTGCCAACGCCAGGACAGGCAAGGTCACTGAAGCTTTCTTT,CANARTGKVTEAFF
TRBV5-6,NA,TRBJ2-1,few,TGTGCCAGCACCCCAACAGGAACTGAAAGACAGGCCTACAATGAGCAGTTCTTC,CASTPTGTERQAYNEQFF
TRBV5-6,NA,TRBJ1-2,once,TGTGCCAGCACCACGGGACAAGTTAGCTATGGCTACACCTTC,CASTTGQVSYGYTF
TRBV24-1,NA,TRBJ2-1,few,TGTGCCACCAGTGGGGGCAATGAGCAGTTCTTC,CATSGGNEQFF
TRBV9,NA,TRBJ2-7,NA,TGTGCCAGCAGCGTAGACCCGCAGGGATCGAGGGAGCAGTACTTC,CASSVDPQGSREQYF
TRBV6-6,NA,TRBJ2-7,many,TGTGCCAGCACCAACAGAGGGGGGGCCCTGGGAAACGAGCAGTACTTC,CASTNRGGALGNEQYF
TRBV9,NA,TRBJ1-3,once,TGTGCCAGCAGCTACCGTGGAAACAGAGTATATTTT,CASSYRGNRVYF
TRBV7-6,NA,TRBJ2-1,NA,TGTGCCAGCAGCCCTCCCGGTCCCAATGAGCAGTTCTTC,CASSPPGPNEQFF
TRBV19,NA,TRBJ1-2,NA,TGTGCCAGTACCGACAGGCCTACTAACTATGGCTACACCTTC,CASTDRPTNYGYTF
TRBV5-4,NA,TRBJ2-1,NA,TGTGCCAGCAGCTTGGTGTCTGGGGGCTACCTTATGGGGGAGCAGTTCTTC,CASSLVSGGYLMGEQFF
TRBV12-3/TRBV12-4,NA,TRBJ1-5,NA,TGTGCCAGCAGCCAGACACTGAGGCCCCAGCATTTT,CASSQTLRPQHF
TRBV6-5,TRBD2,TRBJ2-5,NA,TGTGCCAGCAGTTACGGAGCGGGAGGGCCGGAGACCCAGTACTTC,CASSYGAGGPETQYF
TRBV20-1,NA,TRBJ2-7,NA,TGCAGTGCTAGTGGGGAGGATTACGAGCAGTACTTC,CSASGEDYEQYF
TRBV5-1,TRBD2,TRBJ2-1,few,TGCGCCAGCAACCGGGAGGAGGCCTACAATGAGCAGTTCTTC,CASNREEAYNEQFF
TRBV9,TRBD2,TRBJ2-1,few,TGTGCCAGCAGCGTAGTTGCGGGGGACTCCTACAATGAGCAGTTCTTC,CASSVVAGDSYNEQFF
TRBV12-3/TRBV12-4,NA,TRBJ1-1,NA,TGTGCCAGCAGTTTGCAGCACACTGAAGCTTTCTTT,CASSLQHTEAFF
TRBV7-8,TRBD2,TRBJ2-3,few,TGTGCCAGCGGCCTTATAGCGGGGGGGCCCACAGATACGCAGTATTTT,CASGLIAGGPTDTQYF
TRBV9,NA,TRBJ1-1,NA,TGTGCCAGCAGCGTAGACAGTGGGGGGAACACTGAAGCTTTCTTT,CASSVDSGGNTEAFF
TRBV5-1,TRBD1,TRBJ2-1,NA,TGCGCCAGCAGCCCGAGGGGGCTGGGTTCTAATGAGCAGTTCTTC,CASSPRGLGSNEQFF
TRBV4-1,NA,TRBJ2-3,few,TGCGCCAGCAGCCGTACTAGAGGTGCGGATACGCAGTATTTT,CASSRTRGADTQYF
TRBV12-3/TRBV12-4,TRBD2,TRBJ2-1,NA,TGTGCCAGCAGACAAACCGGGACTACCAATGAGCAGTTCTTC,CASRQTGTTNEQFF
TRBV7-2,TRBD2,TRBJ2-4,NA,TGTGCCAGCAGCTCACCATCTGGGCTAGCGGGGCCGACGGTAGGGGAAAACATTCAGTACTTC,CASSSPSGLAGPTVGENIQYF
TRBV7-9,NA,TRBJ2-2,NA,TGTGCCAGCAGCTTAATTGGGGATCAACAGGAGAACACCGGGGAGCTGTTTTTT,CASSLIGDQQENTGELFF
TRBV6-1,NA,TRBJ1-1,NA,TGTGCCAGCAGTGATCCACCGGTAACTGAAGCTTTCTTT,CASSDPPVTEAFF
TRBV15,NA,TRBJ2-7,many,TGTGCCACCAGCAGTCTCAGGGGATCCTACGAGCAGTACTTC,CATSSLRGSYEQYF
TRBV3-1,TRBD2,TRBJ2-5,few,TGTGCCAGCAGCCAAGGGGGGTCCGGGACTAGCCTGTTC,CASSQGGSGTSLF
TRBV2,NA,TRBJ1-1,few,TGTGCCAGCAGCGCACGGGGGGTCGCTGAAGCTTTCTTT,CASSARGVAEAFF
TRBV25-1,TRBD1,TRBJ2-1,NA,TGTGCCAGCAGTGAATTCGGGACAGCGGACCCCAATGAGCAGTTCTTC,CASSEFGTADPNEQFF
TRBV20-1,TRBD2,TRBJ2-3,few,TGCAGTGCCCCGGGACTAGCGGGACTCACAGATACGCAGTATTTT,CSAPGLAGLTDTQYF